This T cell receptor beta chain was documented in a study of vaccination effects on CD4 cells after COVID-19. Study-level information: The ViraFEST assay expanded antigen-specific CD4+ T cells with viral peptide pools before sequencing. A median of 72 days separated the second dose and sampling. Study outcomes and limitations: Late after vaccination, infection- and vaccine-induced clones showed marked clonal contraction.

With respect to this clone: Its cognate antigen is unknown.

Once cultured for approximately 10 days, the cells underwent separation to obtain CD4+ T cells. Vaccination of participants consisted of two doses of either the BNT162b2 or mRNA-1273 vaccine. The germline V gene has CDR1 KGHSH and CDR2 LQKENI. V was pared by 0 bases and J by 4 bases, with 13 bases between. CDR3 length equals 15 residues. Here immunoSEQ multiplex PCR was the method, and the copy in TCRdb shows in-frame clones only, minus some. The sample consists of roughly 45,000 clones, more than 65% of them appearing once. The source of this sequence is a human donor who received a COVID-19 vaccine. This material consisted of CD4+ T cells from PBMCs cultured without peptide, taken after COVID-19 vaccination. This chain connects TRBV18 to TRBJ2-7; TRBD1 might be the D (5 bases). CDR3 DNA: TGTGCCAGCTCACCACCTACAGGACGTGCGTACGAGCAGTACTTC. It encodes CASSPPTGRAYEQYF. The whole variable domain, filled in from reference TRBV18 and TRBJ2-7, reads NAGVMQNPRHLVRRRGQEARLRCSPMKGHSHVYWYRQLPEEGLKFMVYLQKENIIDESGMPKERFSAEFPKEGPSILRIQQVVRGDSAAYFCASSPPTGRAYEQYFGPGTRLTVT.